These 32 T cell receptor beta chains originate from one sample sequenced in a study of regulatory T cells in long-lasting Graves disease. Time point here: newly diagnosed GD, antithyroid drugs for less than 3 months. PBMC-extracted RNA yielded the TCR library. Building the TCR beta libraries relied on iRepertoire HTBI primers, and CDR3 regions underwent Arm-PCR. TCRdb reprocessed the multiplex PCR reads with MiXCR, giving one entry per CDR3 protein. The table has about 470,000 distinct CDR3 sequences, about 16% seen once. This same sample was also taken into another study, of T cells in Graves' hyperthyroidism and ophthalmopathy.

Sequenced here: peripheral blood mononuclear cells (PBMCs), sampled at new diagnosis, from a patient treated with antithyroid drugs. The receptors were sampled from a man aged 35 to 55 with Graves disease.

The rearrangement joins TRBV11-2 to TRBJ2-3; weak D call: TRBD2 (5 bases). The V end was cut by 4 bases, the J end by 5 bases, with 19 bases between. The CDR3 length is 16 residues. Germline CDR1 reads SGHAT; CDR2 reads FQNNGV. CDR3 in amino acids: CASSSSSSLWGDTQYF. CDR3 DNA sequence: TGTGCCAGCAGCTCCTCCTCTAGCCTTTGGGGAGATACGCAGTATTTT.

This clonotype was detected a few times. The V gene is TRBV12-5, the J gene TRBJ2-3, with 12 positions matching TRBD2. The end of the DNA fits TRBJ2-7 better, so the J call may be wrong. The CDR3 covers 17 residues. Germline V gives CDR1 LGHNT, CDR2 FRNRAP. This chain's CDR3 is CASGLADLAGGPYEQYF. CDR3 nucleotides: TGTGCTAGTGGTTTGGCCGATCTAGCGGGAGGGCCCTACGAGCAGTACTTC.

This clonotype was counted many times. The J gene is TRBJ1-5, the V gene TRBV28, with TRBD1 as a possible D gene (5 bases). The V and J ends lost 6 bases and 5 bases respectively, with 17 bases between them. Germline V CDR1 and CDR2: MDHEN, SYDVKM. The CDR3 is 15 amino acids. The CDR3: CASSPTRTGDQPQHF. Here the CDR3 DNA reads TGTGCCAGCAGCCCCACCCGGACGGGGGATCAGCCCCAGCATTTT.

Concerning this clonotype: With a much larger clone just one base away, this may be a read error. The chain couples TRBV3-1 to TRBJ2-4; TRBD2 might be the D (6 bases). The germline gives CDR1 LGHDT, CDR2 YNNKEL (reference sequence). The CDR3 runs to 15 residues. Written as DNA, the CDR3 is TGTGCCAGCAGCCAAGAGCGCGACCCCGCTGGAGGGCAGCTCTTC. This translates into CASSQERDPAGGQLF.

Ten or more counts support this clonotype. The V gene is TRBV2, the J gene TRBJ1-6; D not resolved. The CDR3 loop spans 15 amino acids. Germline V gene data show CDR1 as SNHLY and CDR2 as FYNNEI. V was trimmed by 1 base and J by 7 bases, leaving 11 bases between them. Here the CDR3 reads CASSEGDLGNSPLHF. The CDR3, as DNA: TGTGCCAGCAGTGAAGGAGACCTGGGGAATTCACCCCTCCACTTT.

This clonotype was recorded many times. V usage is TRBV11-2 and J usage is TRBJ1-5; the D is unclear. The CDR3 loop spans 16 amino acids. The V end lost 3 bases, the J end lost 3 bases, and 15 bases lay between the germline ends. CDR1 is SGHAT, CDR2 FQNNGV, per germline. CDR3 amino acids: CASSLSALGDNQPQHF. The CDR3 coding sequence is TGTGCCAGCAGCTTGTCGGCGCTTGGTGACAATCAGCCCCAGCATTTT.

V and J are TRBV2 and TRBJ2-3; 10 positions match TRBD2. With 2 bases clipped from V and 2 bases from J, the junction kept 10 bases outside the gene matches. CDR3 length equals 18 residues. Per germline, CDR1 SNHLY and CDR2 FYNNEI. CDR3 bases: TGTGCCAGCAGTGAACCATTGGGAACTAGCGGGACCACAGATACGCAGTATTTT. Translating gives CASSEPLGTSGTTDTQYF. The variable domain in full, with the rest retrieved from reference TRBV2 and TRBJ2-3, is EPEVTQTPSHQVTQMGQEVILRCVPISNHLYFYWYRQILGQKVEFLVSFYNNEISEKSEIFDDQFSVERPDGSNFTLKIRSTKLEDSAMYFCASSEPLGTSGTTDTQYFGPGTRLTVL.

This clonotype was observed at least ten times. This chain uses TRBV12-3 or TRBV12-4 with TRBJ2-7; D is perhaps TRBD2 (5 bases). This CDR3 region has 15 residues. Trimming removed 2 bases from V and 0 bases from J, with 11 bases in between. For the CDR3, the DNA is TGTGCCAGCAGTTTACGGATCGGGATCTCCTACGAGCAGTACTTC. Its translation: CASSLRIGISYEQYF.

The chain has TRBV5-1 and TRBJ2-2; D uncertain. The CDR3 is 17 residues long. Germline V gene data show CDR1 as SGHRS and CDR2 as YFSETQ. The germline V and J ends were trimmed by 2 bases and 0 bases, with 14 bases remaining between them. In DNA, the CDR3 is TGCGCCAGCAGCTTCAGTTTCGGCAGCGCGAACACCGGGGAGCTGTTTTTT. Its protein is CASSFSFGSANTGELFF. Full variable domain (remainder filled in from reference TRBV5-1 and TRBJ2-2): KAGVTQTPRYLIKTRGQQVTLSCSPISGHRSVSWYQQTPGQGLQFLFEYFSETQRNKGNFPGRFSGRQFSNSRSEMNVSTLELGDSALYLCASSFSFGSANTGELFFGEGSRLTVL.

This clonotype was seen many times. J is TRBJ1-1 and V is TRBV27, with no clear D. The CDR3 contains 12 residues. Deletions cut 1 base from V and 6 bases from J, with 6 bases between. Germline V CDR1 and CDR2: MNHEY, SMNVEV (reference sequence). This chain's CDR3 is CASSLLGSEAFF. The CDR3, as DNA: TGTGCCAGCAGTTTATTGGGATCTGAAGCTTTCTTT.

The genes are TRBV10-3 and TRBJ1-6, with 10 nucleotides matching TRBD1. The length of the CDR3 is 14 residues. Germline CDR1 ENHRY, CDR2 SYGVKD. After removal of 5 bases from V and 9 bases from J, the junction contained 4 bases not matched to a gene. The chain's CDR3 is CAISWGTGASPLHF. CDR3 nucleotide sequence: TGTGCCATCAGTTGGGGGACAGGGGCTTCACCCCTCCACTTT.

This clonotype was recorded many times. The V gene is TRBV30, the J gene TRBJ2-5, with TRBD2 matching 8 bases. The V segment lost 5 bases and the J segment 1 base; nucleotides outside the gene matches: 6. Germline assignment: CDR1 GTSNPN and CDR2 SVGIG (reference sequence). The CDR3 covers 14 residues. In DNA, the CDR3 is TGTGCCTGGCGCGGGAGGTTGCGCCAAGAGACCCAGTACTTC. Protein sequence: CAWRGRLRQETQYF.

In this sample, this clonotype turned up a few times. The V and J genes are TRBV28 and TRBJ1-5; D might be TRBD1 (5 bases). V was trimmed by 8 bases and J by 7 bases, leaving 21 bases between them. The CDR3 loop spans 15 amino acids. Germline V CDR1 and CDR2: MDHEN, SYDVKM. The CDR3 sequence is CASCNLLGVGQPQHF. The CDR3 DNA reads TGTGCCAGCTGTAACTTGTTGGGGGTCGGACAGCCCCAGCATTTT. Supplemented by reference TRBV28 and TRBJ1-5, the full variable domain reads DVKVTQSSRYLVKRTGEKVFLECVQDMDHENMFWYRQDPGLGLRLIYFSYDVKMKEKGDIPEGYSVSREKKERFSLILESASTNQTSMYLCASCNLLGVGQPQHFGDGTRLSIL.

This clonotype was found many times. V and J are TRBV28 and TRBJ2-7; TRBD2 might be the D (6 bases). Germline V lookup: CDR1 MDHEN, CDR2 SYDVKM. Trimming took off 6 bases at V and 3 bases at J, with 18 bases between the two ends. There are 15 residues in the CDR3. CDR3 in amino acids: CASSPGSQMGYEQYF. The CDR3 bases are TGTGCCAGCAGCCCCGGGAGTCAGATGGGCTACGAGCAGTACTTC.

This clonotype was found many times. This chain uses TRBV2 with TRBJ2-2; perhaps TRBD2 as D (6 bases). Trimming removed 5 bases at V and 7 bases at J, with 17 bases between. The CDR3 has 15 amino acids. In germline, CDR1 is SNHLY, CDR2 FYNNEI. CDR3 bases: TGTGCCAGCAGTCTCAAACTAGCTTCGAACGGGGAGCTGTTTTTT. Protein: CASSLKLASNGELFF.

Many counts were recorded for this clonotype. The CDR3 loop is CASSTGGQPGRIQYF. DNA for the CDR3: TGTGCCAGCAGTACCGGGGGACAGCCTGGGAGGATTCAGTACTTC. The V and J genes are TRBV28 and TRBJ2-4; maybe TRBD1 (7 bases). Germline lookup yields CDR1 MDHEN and CDR2 SYDVKM. This CDR3 has 15 residues. Trimming took 5 bases from V and 10 from J, leaving 21 bases between them.

This clonotype was seen a handful of times. The chain's CDR3 is CASTSRREGRQETQYF. CDR3 nucleotide sequence: TGTGCCAGCACCTCAAGGCGGGAGGGCCGCCAAGAGACCCAGTACTTC. The V and J genes are TRBV27 and TRBJ2-5, with 9 nucleotides matching TRBD2. With 7 bases clipped from V and 1 base from J, the junction kept 10 bases outside the gene matches. This CDR3 is 16 amino acids long. Looked up from germline, CDR1 is MNHEY and CDR2 is SMNVEV (reference sequence).

V gene TRBV12-5 combines with J gene TRBJ2-2, with TRBD2 as a possible D gene (5 bases). CDR1 is LGHNT and CDR2 is FRNRAP in the germline V gene. Trimming took 7 bases from V and 0 from J, leaving 9 bases between them. The CDR3 is 14 residues long. The CDR3 sequence: CASVSGSNTGELFF. CDR3 sequence (DNA): TGTGCTAGTGTTTCGGGGTCGAACACCGGGGAGCTGTTTTTT.

This clonotype was seen only a few times. The CDR3 loop reads CASSLRAQGNTEAFF. The CDR3 region has the DNA TGTGCCAGCAGCCTCAGGGCACAGGGGAACACTGAAGCTTTCTTT. The V and J genes are TRBV27 and TRBJ1-1, with TRBD1 as a possible D gene (6 bases). Germline assignment: CDR1 MNHEY and CDR2 SMNVEV (reference sequence). Trimming took 6 bases from V and 1 from J, leaving 15 bases between them. The CDR3 is 15 amino acids.

The chain uses TRBV19 and TRBJ2-2; D gene unclear. V lost 8 bases and J 0 bases, leaving 7 bases between the germline ends. The germline V gene encodes CDR1 LNHDA and CDR2 SQIVND (reference sequence). CDR3 length equals 13 residues. Here the CDR3 reads CASFKTNTGELFF. The CDR3 region has the DNA TGTGCCAGTTTCAAGACGAACACCGGGGAGCTGTTTTTT.

This clonotype was recorded at least ten times. V is TRBV20-1 and J is TRBJ2-5; D remains ambiguous. The CDR3 runs to 12 residues. CDR1 DFQATT and CDR2 SNEGSKA come from the germline V gene (reference sequence). Trimming cost V 6 bases and J 5 bases, with 13 bases left between them. In DNA, the CDR3 is TGCAGTGCAGCGCTACCGGTCGAGACCCAGTACTTC. Residues: CSAALPVETQYF.

This clonotype was counted once. The J gene is TRBJ2-7, the V gene TRBV6-1; D is ambiguous. Trimming removed 8 bases at V and 3 bases at J, with 17 bases between. The CDR3 length is 14 residues. CDR1 is MNHNS and CDR2 is SASEGT in the germline V gene. The DNA for the CDR3 is TGTGCCAGCGTACCTCGAGACACGCTCTACGAGCAGTACTTC. It specifies CASVPRDTLYEQYF.

This chain joins TRBV11-2 and TRBJ2-7; 8 nucleotides align to TRBD2. The CDR3 sequence is 15 residues long. The germline gives CDR1 SGHAT, CDR2 FQNNGV. V lost 5 bases, J lost 4 bases, and 10 bases stayed unmatched. The CDR3, as DNA: TGTGCCAGCAGCGTTACTAGCGGACCTTTTTACGAGCAGTACTTC. Its translation: CASSVTSGPFYEQYF.

V gene TRBV29-1 combines with J gene TRBJ2-2; no firm D call. The V and J ends lost 4 bases and 6 bases respectively, with 12 bases between them. The CDR3 is made up of 13 amino acids. Per germline, CDR1 SQVTM and CDR2 ANQGSEA. The CDR3 DNA is TGCAGCGTTGGGCCGGCCCCAGCCGGGGAGCTGTTTTTT. Protein sequence: CSVGPAPAGELFF.

The chain combines TRBV6-1 with TRBJ2-7; D possibly matches TRBD1 or TRBD2 (5 bases each). V was cut by 7 bases and J by 3 bases, with 10 bases left in between. The CDR3 sequence is 12 residues long. Germline V gene data show CDR1 as MNHNS and CDR2 as SASEGT. CDR3 nucleotide sequence: TGTGCCAGCACGGAGAGGGGCTACGAGCAGTACTTC. Translating it yields CASTERGYEQYF.

This clonotype was recorded many times. This chain joins TRBV2 and TRBJ2-5; D is unresolved. V gave up 2 bases and J gave up 4 bases, with 14 bases separating them. There are 15 residues in the CDR3. The germline gives CDR1 SNHLY, CDR2 FYNNEI. The CDR3 coding sequence is TGTGCCAGCAGTGAATCTGGAGTGGTCGTAGAGACCCAGTACTTC. Translation: CASSESGVVVETQYF.

This clonotype was observed many times. The rearrangement links TRBV20-1 to TRBJ2-1; 8 bases match TRBD2. The CDR3 runs to 11 residues. V lost 3 bases to trimming and J lost 15 bases; unmatched junction nucleotides: 7. Germline CDR1 and CDR2: DFQATT and SNEGSKA (reference sequence). The chain's CDR3 is CSASDREGPFF. The CDR3 DNA follows: TGCAGTGCTAGTGATCGGGAGGGACCGTTCTTC.

In its sample, this clonotype was seen many times. This chain uses TRBV28 with TRBJ2-6; no clear D. The germline V gene encodes CDR1 MDHEN and CDR2 SYDVKM. CDR3 length: 16 amino acids. V was cut by 3 bases and J by 3 bases, with 12 bases left in between. CDR3 amino acids: CASSFPTPGGANVLTF. CDR3 nucleotides: TGTGCCAGCAGTTTCCCGACGCCCGGTGGGGCCAACGTCCTGACTTTC.

This clonotype was seen a handful of times. V is TRBV7-2 and J is TRBJ2-2, with TRBD2 as a possible D gene (7 bases). This CDR3 comprises 15 residues. Trimming took 5 bases from V and 5 from J, leaving 15 bases between them. Germline CDR1 and CDR2: SGHTA and FQGNSA. DNA for the CDR3: TGTGCCAGCAGCCCCTGGGGAGGGGGAACCGGGGAGCTGTTTTTT. Its translation: CASSPWGGGTGELFF. Combining the CDR3 with reference TRBV7-2 and TRBJ2-2 gives the whole variable domain GAGVSQSPSNKVTEKGKDVELRCDPISGHTALYWYRQSLGQGLEFLIYFQGNSAPDKSGLPSDRFSAERTGGSVSTLTIQRTQQEDSAVYLCASSPWGGGTGELFFGEGSRLTVL.

V gene TRBV19 combines with J gene TRBJ2-1; 8 bases are a match to TRBD2. CDR1 and CDR2 (germline): LNHDA, SQIVND (reference sequence). V shed 3 bases and J 5 bases; nucleotides not matched to a gene: 9. This CDR3 contains 16 residues. The chain's CDR3 is CASSIGFLAGHNEQFF. The CDR3 coding sequence is TGTGCCAGTAGTATTGGGTTTCTAGCGGGTCACAATGAGCAGTTCTTC.

In its sample, this clonotype was seen many times. This chain links TRBV24-1 with TRBJ2-3; the match to TRBD2 covers 13 bases. J was trimmed by 0 bases and V by 5 bases; bases with no gene match: 7. The CDR3 contains 18 residues. From germline, CDR1 is KGHDR and CDR2 SFDVKD. In DNA, the CDR3 is TGTGCCACCAGTGGTCGGACTAGCGGGAGAGCTAGCACAGATACGCAGTATTTT. Its translation: CATSGRTSGRASTDTQYF.

This clonotype was counted many times. The V and J genes are TRBV5-1 and TRBJ1-1; D gene unclear. This CDR3 spans 14 amino acids. Germline loops: CDR1 SGHRS, CDR2 YFSETQ. Trimming removed 0 bases at V and 1 base at J, with 7 bases between. CDR3 nucleotide sequence: TGCGCCAGCAGCTTGGCCCAGGAGAACACTGAAGCTTTCTTT. This codes for CASSLAQENTEAFF.